This TCR beta chain is from a study of cytomegalovirus exposure and HLA in healthy donors. At the level of the study: Both the 120 validation repertoires and the approximately 670 first-cohort repertoires used the same platform, as reported by a later analysis.

Study results and limitations: The study listed approximately 160 cytomegalovirus-associated TCR beta chains.

Assay: immunoSEQ multiplex PCR; the TCRdb copy retains only in-frame clones and omits some. The table has roughly 150,000 clones, about 88% seen once. This CDR3 contains 15 residues. From germline, CDR1 is SGHTS and CDR2 YDEGEE. Germline trimming cut 1 base from V and 0 bases from J; bases unmatched to any gene: 3. In the case of this clone: The target antigen is unknown.

Donors were drawn from the approximately 120-subject validation cohort, separate from the roughly 670-subject first cohort. The sequence was obtained from a young woman in good health and CMV-seronegative. The sample comprised PBMCs. V and J are TRBV5-8 and TRBJ1-1; TRBD1 matches 7 bases. The CDR3 DNA follows: TGTGCCAGCAGCTTGAGGGGACAGATGAACACTGAAGCTTTCTTT. Its translation: CASSLRGQMNTEAFF.